The rows below give T cell receptor beta chains drawn from one sample of a study of cytomegalovirus exposure and HLA in healthy donors. Data came from immunoSEQ multiplex PCR; TCRdb stores just in-frame clones and leaves some out. The repertoire holds around 100,000 clones, with around 76% as singletons. Sequencing input: PBMCs. The receptor source for this set is a woman in her forties or fifties in good health and CMV-seropositive. Each CDR3 is given with its conserved first and last residue. D genes are given only for firm matches. Part of the rows lack a size; the others show once, few, many or a class for expanded clones.

V	length	D	J	size	CDR3	DNA
TRBV9	12	-	TRBJ2-2	few	CASSPGTGELFF	TGTGCCAGCAGCCCAGGAACCGGGGAGCTGTTTTTT
TRBV19	15	TRBD1	TRBJ1-1	once	CASSNRPLPQGEAFF	TGTGCCAGTAGTAATCGGCCCCTCCCACAGGGGGAGGCTTTCTTT
TRBV11-2	19	TRBD1	TRBJ2-7	-	CASSPPGATGTGKNYEQYF	TGTGCCAGCAGCCCCCCCGGAGCCACCGGGACAGGGAAGAACTACGAGCAGTACTTC
TRBV7-3	13	-	TRBJ1-1	-	CASSLEQDTEAFF	TGTGCCAGCAGCTTAGAACAAGACACTGAAGCTTTCTTT
TRBV7-9	12	-	TRBJ1-5	once	CSSKADNQPQHF	TGTTCCAGCAAGGCGGACAATCAGCCCCAGCATTTT
TRBV6-5	13	-	TRBJ2-2	few	CASSYPNTGELFF	TGTGCCAGCAGTTACCCTAACACCGGGGAGCTGTTTTTT
TRBV5-6	15	TRBD1	TRBJ2-3	-	CASSSPDRGPDTQYF	TGTGCCAGCAGCTCCCCTGACAGGGGACCAGATACGCAGTATTTT
TRBV5-6	15	-	TRBJ1-1	-	CASSWQIAGALEAFF	TGTGCCAGCAGCTGGCAGATAGCGGGAGCTCTTGAAGCTTTCTTT
TRBV5-1	15	TRBD1	TRBJ2-7	-	CASSPTGQVDYEQYF	TGCGCCAGCAGCCCGACGGGACAGGTCGACTACGAGCAGTACTTC
TRBV6-1	15	TRBD1	TRBJ1-2	-	CASSVGTGGGYGYTF	TGTGCCAGCAGTGTTGGGACAGGGGGCGGGTATGGCTACACCTTC
TRBV10-3	13	-	TRBJ2-1	-	CAISDTAYNEQFF	TGTGCCATCAGTGACACAGCCTACAATGAGCAGTTCTTC
TRBV4-1	18	TRBD1	TRBJ2-4	-	CASSQDSGATGALDIQYF	TGCGCCAGCAGCCAAGATTCGGGGGCGACAGGGGCGTTGGACATTCAGTACTTC
TRBV6-5	14	-	TRBJ1-4	once	CASSRTAPQAKLFF	TGTGCCAGCAGCCGGACAGCGCCGCAGGCGAAACTGTTTTTT
TRBV29-1	17	TRBD2	TRBJ2-1	-	CSAAGSTSGRSYNEQFF	TGCAGCGCCGCGGGTTCGACTAGCGGGCGCTCCTACAATGAGCAGTTCTTC
TRBV2	14	-	TRBJ2-7	-	CASTSGEWTYEQYF	TGTGCCAGCACCTCAGGGGAGTGGACCTACGAGCAGTACTTC
TRBV2	11	-	TRBJ2-7	-	CASSAVYEQYF	TGTGCCAGCAGTGCCGTCTACGAGCAGTACTTC
TRBV6-1	17	TRBD1	TRBJ2-7	-	CASSGGKGQGRSYEQYF	TGTGCCAGCAGTGGGGGAAAAGGACAGGGGCGATCCTACGAGCAGTACTTC
TRBV30	13	-	TRBJ2-1	-	CAWSLGGKQEQFF	TGTGCCTGGAGCCTTGGCGGGAAGCAAGAGCAGTTCTTC
TRBV14	15	TRBD2	TRBJ2-7	-	CASSQGAGGNYEQYF	TGTGCCAGCAGCCAAGGGGCGGGAGGCAACTACGAGCAGTACTTC
TRBV29-1	13	-	TRBJ2-2	-	CSVGGSSTGELFF	TGCAGCGTTGGAGGGAGTAGCACCGGGGAGCTGTTTTTT
TRBV25-1	14	-	TRBJ1-2	-	CASSEGAPDYGYTF	TGTGCCAGCAGTGAGGGGGCGCCCGACTATGGCTACACCTTC
TRBV5-1	13	-	TRBJ2-3	-	CASREWSTDTQYF	TGCGCCAGCAGGGAGTGGAGCACAGATACGCAGTATTTT
TRBV19	15	-	TRBJ1-1	-	CASNLDLDQDTEAFF	TGTGCCAGTAATCTTGACCTTGATCAGGACACTGAAGCTTTCTTT
TRBV9	14	-	TRBJ2-1	-	CASSRMGGYNEQFF	TGTGCCAGCAGCCGGATGGGGGGCTACAATGAGCAGTTCTTC
TRBV30	12	-	TRBJ1-2	-	CAHSDSGRAYTF	TGTGCCCATTCGGACAGTGGACGAGCCTACACCTTC
TRBV30	12	-	TRBJ1-1	-	CAWTQNRAEAFF	TGTGCCTGGACCCAAAATCGGGCTGAAGCTTTCTTT
TRBV27	16	-	TRBJ2-2	-	CASSLSGGINTGELFF	TGTGCCAGCAGTTTATCGGGGGGTATCAACACCGGGGAGCTGTTTTTT
TRBV11-2	16	TRBD1	TRBJ2-7	-	CASSNDNQGARDEQYF	TGTGCCAGCAGCAACGATAACCAGGGGGCTAGGGACGAGCAGTACTTC
TRBV9	14	TRBD1	TRBJ2-1	-	CASSSRPQGSGQFF	TGTGCCAGCAGCTCGCGACCACAGGGGAGTGGGCAGTTCTTC
TRBV7-3	15	TRBD2	TRBJ2-3	-	CASSPSGGHTDTQYF	TGTGCCAGCAGCCCTAGCGGGGGCCACACAGATACGCAGTATTTT
TRBV7-9	15	TRBD1	TRBJ2-1	few	CASRLTGTGNNEQFF	TGTGCCAGCAGACTCACGGGGACAGGGAACAATGAGCAGTTCTTC
TRBV5-6	14	TRBD2	TRBJ2-7	-	CASSFLAGVLEQYF	TGTGCCAGCAGCTTTCTAGCGGGAGTTCTCGAGCAGTACTTC
TRBV5-6	15	TRBD1	TRBJ2-7	-	CASSLGDRRVYEQYF	TGTGCCAGCAGCTTGGGGGACAGGAGGGTCTACGAGCAGTACTTC
TRBV4-1	14	-	TRBJ1-2	-	CASSSHGGSYGYTF	TGCGCCAGCAGCAGCCACGGGGGAAGCTATGGCTACACCTTC
TRBV5-1	14	-	TRBJ2-2	-	CASKASPNTGELFF	TGCGCCAGCAAGGCTAGCCCGAACACCGGGGAGCTGTTTTTT
TRBV30	14	TRBD1	TRBJ1-3	few	CAWSPGGTGNTIYF	TGTGCCTGGAGCCCAGGGGGTACTGGAAACACCATATATTTT
TRBV5-4	15	TRBD2	TRBJ2-5	-	CASRLAGGPPETQYF	TGTGCCAGCAGACTAGCGGGGGGGCCCCCAGAGACCCAGTACTTC
TRBV14	11	-	TRBJ2-7	once	CASSHGTEQYF	TGTGCCAGCAGCCATGGGACAGAGCAGTACTTC
TRBV5-8	15	-	TRBJ1-2	-	CASSLGQRLRLSYTF	TGTGCCAGCAGCTTGGGACAGCGTTTGCGATTGAGCTACACCTTC
TRBV30	15	TRBD1	TRBJ1-6	-	CAWSVGDRDNSPLHF	TGTGCCTGGAGTGTGGGGGACAGGGATAATTCACCCCTCCACTTT
TRBV19	15	-	TRBJ2-7	-	CASSNSYNPSYEQYF	TGTGCCAGTAGTAACAGCTACAACCCCTCCTACGAGCAGTACTTC
TRBV14	14	-	TRBJ1-1	-	CASSHPTGRTEAFF	TGTGCCAGCAGCCATCCTACCGGGAGGACTGAAGCTTTCTTT
TRBV2	16	-	TRBJ1-2	-	CASSGILQGAVHGYTF	TGTGCCAGCAGTGGGATCTTACAGGGAGCGGTGCATGGCTACACCTTC
TRBV4-1	14	-	TRBJ1-5	-	CASSLKARYQPQHF	TGCGCCAGCAGCCTCAAGGCCAGGTATCAGCCCCAGCATTTT
TRBV19	15	-	TRBJ1-3	once	CASNSGAARRNTIYF	TGTGCCAGTAATTCAGGGGCTGCCCGAAGAAACACCATATATTTT
TRBV21-1	15	-	TRBJ2-1	-	CASSKVDRGLSEQFF	TGTGCCAGCAGCAAAGTGGACAGGGGGCTAAGTGAGCAGTTCTTC
TRBV29-1	15	-	TRBJ2-7	few	CSVEDEGGPLGEQYF	TGCAGCGTTGAAGACGAGGGAGGCCCTCTTGGGGAGCAGTACTTC
TRBV9	12	-	TRBJ2-1	few	CASSVAGAEQFF	TGTGCCAGCAGCGTAGCTGGGGCTGAGCAGTTCTTC
TRBV29-1	13	TRBD1	TRBJ1-2	-	CSVNSGQFYGYTF	TGCAGCGTTAACTCGGGACAGTTCTATGGCTACACCTTC
TRBV2	15	TRBD2	TRBJ2-3	-	CASRRLAGGTDTQYF	TGTGCCAGCAGGCGACTAGCGGGAGGGACAGATACGCAGTATTTT
TRBV6-5	16	TRBD1	TRBJ1-5	few	CASSSGGPYSNQPQHF	TGTGCCAGCAGTTCAGGGGGGCCTTATAGCAATCAGCCCCAGCATTTT
TRBV5-6	15	TRBD1	TRBJ2-3	few	CASSSKLSRGDTQYF	TGTGCCAGCAGCTCCAAATTAAGCAGGGGGGATACGCAGTATTTT
TRBV4-1	15	-	TRBJ2-2	few	CASSRIRERAGELFF	TGCGCCAGCAGCCGAATCAGGGAACGGGCCGGGGAGCTGTTTTTT
TRBV10-3	15	TRBD1	TRBJ1-3	few	CAITSGQGGGNTIYF	TGTGCCATCACCTCGGGACAGGGAGGTGGAAACACCATATATTTT
TRBV11-3	17	TRBD1	TRBJ2-1	-	CASSLESPGQVGNEQFF	TGTGCCAGCAGCTTAGAATCCCCTGGACAGGTAGGCAATGAGCAGTTCTTC
TRBV30	12	-	TRBJ2-7	once	CAWSVSGDEQYF	TGTGCCTGGAGTGTATCGGGGGACGAGCAGTACTTC
TRBV25-1	16	TRBD1	TRBJ2-1	once	CASSEVRQGVSNEQFF	TGTGCCAGCAGTGAGGTCCGACAGGGGGTATCGAATGAGCAGTTCTTC